The 17 T cell receptor beta chains below were found in one sample sequenced in a study of tumor-infiltrating lymphocytes in primary liver carcinoma. A primer in the constant region served to generate TCR beta cDNA from 450 to 600 ng of total RNA. What produced the TCR beta libraries was three nested multiplex PCR rounds using slightly modified ARM-PCR. TRBV1-TRBV30 forward primers paired with a C-beta reverse primer were used in the first two PCR rounds, which ran roughly 9 cycles each. TCRdb fed the multiplex PCR reads into MiXCR, producing one record per CDR3 protein. The top ten hold about 72% of the sample, which has 150,000 to 200,000 distinct CDR3 sequences, 50% to 75% seen once. Germline DNA was also extracted, while the blood RNA originated from unsorted whole blood. The source material was peripheral blood. All receptors derive from a man in his forties with primary liver carcinoma and hepatitis B virus infection.

As concerns this clonotype: A single base separates this from a much larger clone, so it may be a read error. The rearrangement links TRBV12-3 or TRBV12-4 to TRBJ2-7; 7 positions agree with TRBD2. The CDR3 extends over 13 amino acids. CDR3 nucleotide sequence: TGTGTCAGCAGAGAGCGGGGCTATTACGAGCAGTACTTC. It encodes CVSRERGYYEQYF.

On this clonotype: Sequence at one end of the junction differs from germline and may be a read error. The chain combines TRBV11-2 with TRBJ1-5; possibly TRBD1 for D (6 bases). Germline V gene lookup returns CDR1 SGHAT and CDR2 FQNNGV. This CDR3 region has 15 residues. The chain's CDR3 is CASSLDPDRNQPLHF. The CDR3 DNA is TGTGCCAGCAGCCTGGACCCGGACAGAAATCAGCCCCTGCATTTT.

This clonotype was observed a few times. This chain connects TRBV6-6 to TRBJ2-7; 7 positions match TRBD2. Per germline, CDR1 MNHNY and CDR2 SVGAGI (reference sequence). V was clipped by 7 bases and J by 2 bases; unmatched bases: 11. The CDR3 loop spans 15 amino acids. The CDR3 region has the DNA TGTGCCAGCACCCCCCCGGGGGGTCTTACCTACGAGCAGTACTTC. This sequence encodes CASTPPGGLTYEQYF.

This clonotype was counted a single time. The chain combines TRBV11-2 with TRBJ1-2; tentatively, D is TRBD1 (6 bases). CDR1 SGHAT and CDR2 FQNNGV come from the germline V gene. With 1 base removed from V and 10 bases from J, the gap between germline ends came to 16 bases. The CDR3 extends over 14 amino acids. The CDR3 DNA sequence: TGTGCCAGCAGCTTAGTACAGGGTTTCAATGACTACACCTTC. This encodes CASSLVQGFNDYTF.

This clonotype was seen a few times. The chain joins TRBV30 to TRBJ2-1; 7 bases are a match to TRBD1. This CDR3 has 13 amino acids. J lost 6 bases, V lost 5 bases, and 7 bases had no gene match. Germline assignment: CDR1 GTSNPN and CDR2 SVGIG (reference sequence). The CDR3 sequence is CAWETQGVNEQFF. The DNA for the CDR3 is TGTGCCTGGGAGACTCAGGGGGTCAATGAGCAGTTCTTC.

Remarks on this clonotype: This clone may be a read error of a much larger clone one base away. V and J are TRBV12-3 or TRBV12-4 and TRBJ2-3, with a tentative D call TRBD1 (6 bases). The CDR3 is made up of 13 amino acids. Here the CDR3 DNA reads TGTGCCAGCACCTACAGGGAATCAGATGCGCAGTATTTT. This codes for CASTYRESDAQYF.

The V call is TRBV11-2, the J call TRBJ2-5; D could derive from TRBD1 or TRBD2 (5 bases each). The germline V gene encodes CDR1 SGHAT and CDR2 FQNNGV. Deletions cut 5 bases from V and 5 bases from J, with 18 bases between. This CDR3 is built from 15 residues. CDR3 region: CASSHRLSWGETQYF. The CDR3 coding sequence is TGTGCCAGCAGCCACAGGCTCTCTTGGGGGGAGACCCAGTACTTC. The full variable domain, with the rest looked up from reference TRBV11-2 and TRBJ2-5, is EAGVAQSPRYKIIEKRQSVAFWCNPISGHATLYWYQQILGQGPKLLIQFQNNGVVDDSQLPKDRFSAERLKGVDSTLKIQPAKLEDSAVYLCASSHRLSWGETQYFGPGTRLLVL.

The V and J genes are TRBV4-2 and TRBJ1-1; D remains unclear. CDR1 is LGHNA, CDR2 YNFKEQ, per germline. The CDR3 covers 15 residues. V gave up 10 bases and J gave up 1 base, with 19 bases separating them. In DNA form, the CDR3 reads TGTGCCACCAAAAAAGGGCCCCAGGAGAACACTGAAGCTTTCTTT. Its translation is CATKKGPQENTEAFF.

The chain is built from TRBV11-2 and TRBJ2-7, with TRBD1 matching over 10 bases. This CDR3 spans 19 amino acids. Germline loops: CDR1 SGHAT, CDR2 FQNNGV. V dropped 3 bases and J dropped 4; count of bases not matched to a gene: 18. This CDR3 reads CASSFPLWTGGGVRYEQYF. The CDR3 DNA reads as TGTGCCAGCAGCTTTCCTCTTTGGACAGGGGGAGGGGTGCGGTACGAGCAGTACTTC. The full variable domain, in which reference TRBV11-2 and TRBJ2-7 provide the parts outside the CDR3, is EAGVAQSPRYKIIEKRQSVAFWCNPISGHATLYWYQQILGQGPKLLIQFQNNGVVDDSQLPKDRFSAERLKGVDSTLKIQPAKLEDSAVYLCASSFPLWTGGGVRYEQYFGPGTRLTVT.

This clonotype was observed a handful of times. CDR3 in DNA: TGCAGCGTTGGGACTAGCGCGGCGAACACCGGGGAGCTGTTTTTT. Encoded protein: CSVGTSAANTGELFF. This chain links TRBV29-1 with TRBJ2-2, with 9 bases aligning to TRBD2. V lost 4 bases and J lost 0; bases outside the gene matches: 3. This CDR3 has 15 residues. CDR1 and CDR2 from the germline V gene are SQVTM and ANQGSEA.

On this clonotype: The junction shows a germline mismatch at one end, possibly a read error. The chain uses TRBV7-3 and TRBJ2-7, with D tentatively TRBD1 or TRBD2 (7 bases each). Germline V gene data show CDR1 as SGHTA and CDR2 as FQGTGA. This CDR3 comprises 15 residues. The CDR3 spells CANSPQGGTSYEQYF. CDR3 in DNA: TGTGCCAACAGCCCGCAGGGGGGGACTTCCTACGAGCAGTACTTC.

A few counts support this clonotype. The chain carries TRBV5-6 and TRBJ2-7, with TRBD2 matching 9 bases. This CDR3 is built from 15 residues. The trim removed 4 bases at V and 0 bases at J, leaving 5 bases unmatched. CDR1 SGHDT and CDR2 YYEEEE come from the germline V gene. The DNA for the CDR3 is TGTGCCAGCAGCATTAGCGGGAGTGCCTCCTACGAGCAGTACTTC. Translating gives CASSISGSASYEQYF.

This clonotype was seen a few times. The chain is built from TRBV11-2 and TRBJ2-5; D ambiguous. The CDR3 covers 13 residues. The germline CDR1 and CDR2 sequences are SGHAT and FQNNGV. The CDR3 DNA reads as TGTGCTGGCAGCTTAAGTGCCCGAGAGACCCAGTACTTC. It is translated as CAGSLSARETQYF.

Of note for this clonotype: The junction and the germline gene differ at one end; a read error may be behind it. This chain links TRBV11-2 with TRBJ2-7, with TRBD2 matching 10 bases. The CDR3 is 18 residues long. Per the germline V gene, CDR1 is SGHAT and CDR2 is FQNNGV. The CDR3 sequence: CACSLGWRGTSEVYERYF. DNA for the CDR3: TGTGCCTGCAGCTTAGGGTGGCGCGGGACTAGCGAGGTCTACGAGCGGTACTTC. Supplemented by reference TRBV11-2 and TRBJ2-7, the full variable domain reads EAGVAQSPRYKIIEKRQSVAFWCNPISGHATLYWYQQILGQGPKLLIQFQNNGVVDDSQLPKDRFSAERLKGVDSTLKIQPAKLEDSAVYLCACSLGWRGTSEVYERYFGPGTRLTVT.

To note about this clonotype: At one boundary the junction diverges from the germline segment, which might be a read error. The chain joins TRBV6-5 to TRBJ2-5; 10 bases agree with TRBD2. The germline gives CDR1 MNHEY, CDR2 SVGAGI. This CDR3 spans 19 amino acids. The CDR3 here is CASSYSIWLAGVEGETQYF. CDR3 DNA sequence: TGTGCTAGCAGTTACTCGATTTGGCTAGCGGGAGTAGAGGGAGAGACCCAGTACTTC.

V is TRBV11-2 and J is TRBJ2-4; 10 bases are a match to TRBD1. Germline CDR1 reads SGHAT; CDR2 reads FQNNGV. CDR3 size: 16 residues. The junction had 6 bases not matched to a gene; V was cut back by 4 bases and J by 3 bases. CDR3 in DNA: TGTGCCAGCAGCTCCGGGACAGGGGTGATCAAAAACATTCAGTACTTC. Protein product: CASSSGTGVIKNIQYF.

Details on this clonotype: Compared with germline, one end of the junction differs, possibly owing to a read error. The chain links TRBV11-2 to TRBJ1-2; D not resolved. The germline CDR1 and CDR2 sequences are SGHAT and FQNNGV. The CDR3 loop spans 12 amino acids. The CDR3 here is CSSSLRRDGYTF. As DNA, the CDR3 is TGTTCCAGTAGCTTAAGGCGCGATGGCTACACCTTC.